The 2 T cell receptor beta chains presented below share a single source sample, sequenced in a study of CD4 T cells in relation to SARS-CoV-2 and coronaviruses. Which antigens these TCRs recognize remains unknown. Assay: immunoSEQ multiplex PCR; the TCRdb copy retains only in-frame clones and omits some. This sample has 16,000 or so clones, with roughly four fifths found just once. Unexposed donor CD4+ T cells date from about 2010-2018, before the COVID-19 pandemic. CD4+ T cells were isolated from the cells after around eleven days of culture. Material: CD4+ T cells from PBMCs, cultured in vitro. These receptors all stem from a human donor in good health.

The chain combines TRBV20-1 with TRBJ2-1; 10 bases are shared with TRBD2. V trimming: 3 bases; J trimming: 8 bases; junction bases outside the gene matches: 7. The CDR3 sequence is 14 residues long. Looked up from germline, CDR1 is DFQATT and CDR2 is SNEGSKA (reference sequence). CDR3 in DNA: TGCAGTGCTAGTTCTAGCGGGAGCGTGCATGAGCAGTTCTTC. It is translated as CSASSSGSVHEQFF.

The chain links TRBV7-2 to TRBJ2-3; tentatively, D is TRBD1 (5 bases). Trimming removed 0 bases at V and 1 base at J, with 8 bases between. The germline V gene has CDR1 SGHTA and CDR2 FQGNSA. This CDR3 has 15 amino acids. The chain's CDR3 is CASSLAGARTDTQYF. The CDR3 DNA reads as TGTGCCAGCAGCTTAGCTGGGGCCCGCACAGATACGCAGTATTTT.